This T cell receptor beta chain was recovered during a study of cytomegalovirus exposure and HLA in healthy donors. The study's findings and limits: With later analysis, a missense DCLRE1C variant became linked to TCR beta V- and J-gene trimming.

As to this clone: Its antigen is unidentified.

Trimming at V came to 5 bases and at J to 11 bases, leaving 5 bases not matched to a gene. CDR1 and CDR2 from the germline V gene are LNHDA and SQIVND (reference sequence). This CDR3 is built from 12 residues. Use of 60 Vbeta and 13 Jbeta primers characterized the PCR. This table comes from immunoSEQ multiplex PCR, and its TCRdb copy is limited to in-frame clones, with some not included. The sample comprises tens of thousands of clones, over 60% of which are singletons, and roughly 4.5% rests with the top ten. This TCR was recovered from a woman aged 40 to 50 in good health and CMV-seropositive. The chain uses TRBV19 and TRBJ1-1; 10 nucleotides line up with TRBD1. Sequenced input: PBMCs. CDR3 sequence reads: CASSPGTGVAFF. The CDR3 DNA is TGTGCCAGTAGTCCAGGGACAGGGGTTGCTTTCTTT.